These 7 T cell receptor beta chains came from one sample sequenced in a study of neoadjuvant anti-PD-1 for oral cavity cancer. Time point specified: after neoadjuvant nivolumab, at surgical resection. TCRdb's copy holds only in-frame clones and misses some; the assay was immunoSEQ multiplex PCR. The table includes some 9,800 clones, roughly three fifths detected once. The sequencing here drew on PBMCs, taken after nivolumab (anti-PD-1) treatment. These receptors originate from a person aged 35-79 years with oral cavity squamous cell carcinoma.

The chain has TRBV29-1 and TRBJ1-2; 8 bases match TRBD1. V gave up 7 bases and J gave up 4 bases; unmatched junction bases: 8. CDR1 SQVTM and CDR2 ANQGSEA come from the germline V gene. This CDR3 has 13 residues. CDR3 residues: CSGWTGISYGYTF. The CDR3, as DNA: TGCAGCGGTTGGACAGGGATAAGCTATGGCTACACCTTC.

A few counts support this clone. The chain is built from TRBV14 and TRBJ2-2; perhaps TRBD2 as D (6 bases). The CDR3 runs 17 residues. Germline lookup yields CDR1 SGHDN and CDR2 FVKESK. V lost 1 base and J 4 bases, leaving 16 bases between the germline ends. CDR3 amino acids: CASSQARLASLTGELFF. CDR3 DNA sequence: TGTGCCAGCAGCCAAGCAAGGCTAGCGTCACTCACCGGGGAGCTGTTTTTT. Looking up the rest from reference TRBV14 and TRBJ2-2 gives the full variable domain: EAGVTQFPSHSVIEKGQTVTLRCDPISGHDNLYWYRRVMGKEIKFLLHFVKESKQDESGMPNNRFLAERTGGTYSTLKVQPAELEDSGVYFCASSQARLASLTGELFFGEGSRLTVL.

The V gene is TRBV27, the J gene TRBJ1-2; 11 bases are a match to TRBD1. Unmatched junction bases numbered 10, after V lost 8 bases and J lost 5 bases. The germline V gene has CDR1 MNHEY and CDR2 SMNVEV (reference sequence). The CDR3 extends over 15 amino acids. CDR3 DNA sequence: TGTGCCAGCGTGGGCCTCGGACAGGGGGCGTATGGCTACACCTTC. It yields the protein CASVGLGQGAYGYTF.

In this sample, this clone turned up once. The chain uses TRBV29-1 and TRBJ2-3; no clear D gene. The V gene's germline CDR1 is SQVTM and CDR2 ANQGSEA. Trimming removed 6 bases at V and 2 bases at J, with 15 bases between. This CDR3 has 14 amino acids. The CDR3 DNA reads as TGCAGCGTCCCGGGCAGATTGCTCACAGATACGCAGTATTTT. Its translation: CSVPGRLLTDTQYF.

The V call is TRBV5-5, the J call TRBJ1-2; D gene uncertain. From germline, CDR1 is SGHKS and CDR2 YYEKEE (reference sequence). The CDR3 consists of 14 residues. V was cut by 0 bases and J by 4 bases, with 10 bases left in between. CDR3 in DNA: TGTGCCAGCAGCTTGGAGGGAGAACTCTATGGCTACACCTTC. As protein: CASSLEGELYGYTF. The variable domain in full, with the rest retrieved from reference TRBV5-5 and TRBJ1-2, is DAGVTQSPTHLIKTRGQQVTLRCSPISGHKSVSWYQQVLGQGPQFIFQYYEKEERGRGNFPDRFSARQFPNYSSELNVNALLLGDSALYLCASSLEGELYGYTFGSGTRLTVV.

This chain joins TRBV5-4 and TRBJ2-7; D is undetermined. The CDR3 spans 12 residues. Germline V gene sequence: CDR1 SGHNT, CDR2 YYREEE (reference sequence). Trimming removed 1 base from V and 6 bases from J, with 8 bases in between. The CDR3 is CASSLTDSEQYF. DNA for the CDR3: TGTGCCAGCAGCTTGACCGATTCCGAGCAGTACTTC. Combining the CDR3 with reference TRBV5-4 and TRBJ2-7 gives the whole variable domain ETGVTQSPTHLIKTRGQQVTLRCSSQSGHNTVSWYQQALGQGPQFIFQYYREEENGRGNFPPRFSGLQFPNYSSELNVNALELDDSALYLCASSLTDSEQYFGPGTRLTVT.

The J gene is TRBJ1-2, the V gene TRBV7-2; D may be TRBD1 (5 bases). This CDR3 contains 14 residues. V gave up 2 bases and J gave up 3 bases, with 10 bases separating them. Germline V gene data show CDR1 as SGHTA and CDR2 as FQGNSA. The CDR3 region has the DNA TGTGCCAGCAGCTTATTCAGGGACTACTATGGCTACACCTTC. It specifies CASSLFRDYYGYTF.